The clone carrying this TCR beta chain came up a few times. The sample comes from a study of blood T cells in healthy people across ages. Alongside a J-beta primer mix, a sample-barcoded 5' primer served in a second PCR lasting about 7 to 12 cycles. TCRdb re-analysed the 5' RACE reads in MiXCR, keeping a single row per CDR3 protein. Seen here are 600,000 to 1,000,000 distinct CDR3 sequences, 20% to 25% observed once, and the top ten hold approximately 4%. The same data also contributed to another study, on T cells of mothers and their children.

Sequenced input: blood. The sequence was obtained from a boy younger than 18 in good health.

The CDR3 loop is CSARDGRANTGELFF. DNA of the CDR3: TGCAGTGCTAGAGACGGGAGGGCGAACACCGGGGAGCTGTTTTTT. The chain uses TRBV20-1 and TRBJ2-2, with 8 positions matching TRBD2. The CDR3 runs to 15 residues. The trim removed 0 bases at V and 0 bases at J, leaving 0 bases unmatched. Germline CDR1 and CDR2: DFQATT and SNEGSKA (reference sequence).